These 14 T cell receptor beta chains share one sample of origin, sequenced in a study of blood T cell repertoires in COVID-19. Sequencing was performed with immunoSEQ multiplex PCR; in TCRdb, only in-frame clones are kept and a portion is missing. The sample has 55,000 to 75,000 clones; more than 75% are singletons. The sample comprised peripheral blood. These receptors were obtained from a man between 45 and 60 years old with active COVID-19.

This chain joins TRBV5-5 and TRBJ2-1; D possibly corresponds to TRBD2 (6 bases). Germline CDR1 and CDR2: SGHKS and YYEKEE (reference sequence). CDR3 length equals 17 residues. The V gene lost 7 bases and the J gene lost 2 bases, with 22 bases spanning the gap. This CDR3 is CASVTSFGRGAYNEQFF. The CDR3 coding sequence is TGTGCCAGCGTCACTAGCTTTGGGCGGGGCGCCTACAATGAGCAGTTCTTC.

The chain joins TRBV6-5 to TRBJ2-7; the D gene is possibly TRBD1 (6 bases). V lost 5 bases and J 7 bases, leaving 18 bases between the germline ends. The CDR3 is 14 residues long. From germline, CDR1 is MNHEY and CDR2 SVGAGI. In DNA, the CDR3 is TGTGCCAGCAGTCCCCGGGACATATATGTTGAGCAGTACTTC. Residues: CASSPRDIYVEQYF.

The chain links TRBV6-5 to TRBJ2-7, with 9 bases identical to TRBD1. Germline CDR1 is MNHEY and CDR2 is SVGAGI. The CDR3 consists of 15 residues. V lost 5 bases, J lost 6 bases, and 11 bases stayed unmatched. CDR3 sequence: CASSNTGTGYAEQYF. The CDR3 bases are TGTGCCAGCAGTAACACCGGGACAGGGTACGCCGAGCAGTACTTC.

The V and J genes are TRBV5-1 and TRBJ1-2; D not resolved. Germline V gene sequence: CDR1 SGHRS, CDR2 YFSETQ. Trimming pared 0 bases from V and 6 bases from J, leaving 9 bases between. The CDR3 loop spans 13 amino acids. The CDR3 sequence: CASSLDGLNGYTF. In DNA form, the CDR3 reads TGCGCCAGCAGCTTGGACGGGTTGAATGGCTACACCTTC.

The rearrangement joins TRBV4-3 to TRBJ2-2; D is possibly TRBD2 (5 bases). The CDR3 is 18 amino acids. CDR1 and CDR2 from the germline V gene are LGHNA and YSLEER. V gave up 2 bases and J gave up 3 bases, with 19 bases separating them. The CDR3 reads CASSQHTPTRSYTGELFF. The CDR3 DNA reads TGCGCCAGCAGCCAACACACGCCTACTAGGTCTTACACCGGGGAGCTGTTTTTT.

The chain carries TRBV28 and TRBJ1-2, with TRBD1 matching 11 bases. The V gene's germline CDR1 is MDHEN and CDR2 SYDVKM. This CDR3 is 16 amino acids long. Germline trimming cut 8 bases from V and 3 bases from J; bases unmatched to any gene: 11. This CDR3 is CASSAPGTGGYYGYTF. The CDR3 region has the DNA TGTGCCAGCTCCGCCCCCGGGACAGGGGGTTACTATGGCTACACCTTC.

This chain connects TRBV4-2 to TRBJ2-7, with TRBD2 matching over 13 bases. V lost 1 base and J lost 0; bases outside the gene matches: 0. The CDR3 is 16 amino acids. Germline values: CDR1 LGHNA, CDR2 YNFKEQ. CDR3 region: CASSQGLAGGSYEQYF. The CDR3 region has the DNA TGTGCCAGCAGCCAAGGACTAGCGGGGGGCTCCTACGAGCAGTACTTC.

The gene calls are TRBV5-6 and TRBJ1-6; 12 bases agree with TRBD1. Trimming removed 3 bases from V and 7 bases from J; junction bases left unmatched: 5. Germline CDR1 is SGHDT and CDR2 is YYEEEE. This CDR3 has 16 amino acids. The CDR3 spells CASSSPGQGANSPLHF. CDR3 coding DNA: TGTGCCAGCAGCTCGCCGGGACAGGGGGCGAATTCACCCCTCCACTTT.

The V call is TRBV4-3, the J call TRBJ2-7, with D possibly TRBD2 on 6 matching bases. The germline gives CDR1 LGHNA, CDR2 YSLEER. CDR3 length: 12 amino acids. Trimming took off 4 bases at V and 5 bases at J, with 9 bases between the two ends. The CDR3 here is CASSPTGDEQYF. In DNA form, the CDR3 reads TGCGCCAGCAGCCCGACGGGGGACGAGCAGTACTTC.

V is TRBV28 and J is TRBJ2-1, with 7 positions matching TRBD2. Germline lookup yields CDR1 MDHEN and CDR2 SYDVKM. Losses at the gene ends were 3 bases for V and 3 bases for J; bases not matched to a gene: 2. The CDR3 length is 14 residues. As DNA, the CDR3 is TGTGCCAGCAGTTTCGCGGGAGTCTACAATGAGCAGTTCTTC. This gives the protein CASSFAGVYNEQFF. Full variable domain (rest looked up from reference TRBV28 and TRBJ2-1): DVKVTQSSRYLVKRTGEKVFLECVQDMDHENMFWYRQDPGLGLRLIYFSYDVKMKEKGDIPEGYSVSREKKERFSLILESASTNQTSMYLCASSFAGVYNEQFFGPGTRLTVL.

The table lists this clone with a few counts. V usage is TRBV7-3 and J usage is TRBJ2-1; the match to TRBD2 covers 8 bases. Germline CDR1 reads SGHTA; CDR2 reads FQGTGA. Germline trimming cut 5 bases from V and 5 bases from J; bases unmatched to any gene: 8. This CDR3 is built from 15 residues. CDR3 sequence reads: CASSATGGSDNEQFF. The CDR3 DNA is TGTGCCAGCAGCGCCACGGGGGGGAGCGACAATGAGCAGTTCTTC.

This clone was recorded only once. V and J are TRBV6-5 and TRBJ2-5; TRBD2 aligns across 7 bases. V gave up 5 bases and J gave up 3 bases; unmatched junction bases: 3. The CDR3 contains 13 residues. The germline gives CDR1 MNHEY, CDR2 SVGAGI. CDR3 sequence (DNA): TGTGCCAGCAGTAACCGGGGGGAAGAGACCCAGTACTTC. Translated: CASSNRGEETQYF.

This chain connects TRBV30 to TRBJ1-5, with D perhaps matching TRBD1 (5 bases). Germline-derived CDR1 and CDR2 are GTSNPN and SVGIG (reference sequence). This CDR3 has 15 residues. V gave up 5 bases and J gave up 1 base, with 15 bases separating them. The CDR3 here is CAWRRGGGSNQPQHF. DNA for the CDR3: TGTGCCTGGCGAAGGGGCGGTGGAAGCAATCAGCCCCAGCATTTT.

The chain employs TRBV5-1 and TRBJ1-1; the D is unclear. The CDR3 length is 14 residues. Trimming removed 2 bases from V and 1 base from J, with 9 bases in between. CDR1 and CDR2 from the germline V gene are SGHRS and YFSETQ. This CDR3 reads CASSLDSPNTEAFF. Here the CDR3 DNA reads TGCGCCAGCAGCTTAGACTCTCCGAACACTGAAGCTTTCTTT.